This TCR beta chain was captured by sequencing in a study of blood T cells in healthy people across ages. After removal of 4 bases from V and 5 bases from J, the junction contained 7 bases not matched to a gene. The CDR3 runs 15 residues. The authors ran a second PCR of about 7 to 12 cycles using a sample-barcoded 5' primer and a J-beta primer mix. TCRdb recomputed calls from the 5' RACE reads with MiXCR, one row per CDR3 protein. Altogether more than 750,000 distinct CDR3 sequences are present, approximately 32% being singletons, with the ten largest covering about a tenth. This clonotype has more than one count but fewer than ten. These sequences were also reported in another study, on T cells of mothers and their children. This second report adds: A primer called M1S, used in the second PCR, added sample barcodes and 2-4 random nucleotides. Mothers and children who were related shared slightly more overlap than unrelated pairs, but not significantly more.

This receptor was identified in a woman in her 40s in good health. The specimen was blood. The rearrangement joins TRBV12-3 or TRBV12-4 to TRBJ2-3, with TRBD1 matching over 9 bases. CDR3 bases: TGTGCCAGCAGTTACACAGGGGGCGCGGGAGATACGCAGTATTTT. Its translation: CASSYTGGAGDTQYF.